These T cell receptor beta chains were read from a single sample in a study of cytomegalovirus exposure and HLA in healthy donors. Assay used: immunoSEQ multiplex PCR; TCRdb lists only in-frame clones, some missing. Its clone listing holds approximately 210,000 clones. Sequences were obtained from PBMCs. The source of these receptors is a woman aged 30 to 39 in good health and CMV-seropositive. The CDR3 runs from the conserved cysteine through the conserved F or W. A D gene is named only where the DNA matches it firmly.

j_call d_call v_call cdr3_nt cdr3_aa
TRBJ2-1 - TRBV21-1 TGTGCCAGCACCTTGGACAGGGGGCAGAACAATGAGCAGTTCTTC CASTLDRGQNNEQFF
TRBJ2-7 TRBD1 TRBV29-1 TGCAGCGTGCAGTTGTGGGACAGATTCTACGAGCAGTACTTC CSVQLWDRFYEQYF
TRBJ2-7 - TRBV15 TGTGCCACCAGCAGAGGGGAAGGGGCGGTCTCCTACGAGCAGTACTTC CATSRGEGAVSYEQYF
TRBJ2-1 TRBD2 TRBV5-8 TGTGCCAGCAGCTTCGGGGGGGTATCCTACAATGAGCAGTTCTTC CASSFGGVSYNEQFF
TRBJ1-2 TRBD1 TRBV18 TGTGCCAGCTCACCTCCTCGTCAGGGGGCCCAGGGCTACACCTTC CASSPPRQGAQGYTF
TRBJ1-1 - TRBV18 TGTGCCAGCTCCAGCGGAGGGGCAGGACGGACCACTGAAGCTTTCTTT CASSSGGAGRTTEAFF
TRBJ1-1 - TRBV11-2 TGTGCCAGCAGCTTAGATATCGCAGGGACTCCTGAAGCTTTCTTT CASSLDIAGTPEAFF
TRBJ2-2 TRBD2 TRBV5-1 TGCGCCAGCAAAAGCGGGGACGGGGAGCTGTTTTTT CASKSGDGELFF
TRBJ1-2 - TRBV2 TGTGCCAGCACTGGACAGACAACTAACTATGGCTACACCTTC CASTGQTTNYGYTF
TRBJ2-7 TRBD2 TRBV11-3 TGTGCCAGCAGCGCCGGGACTAGCGGGAGAGAGCAGTACTTC CASSAGTSGREQYF
TRBJ2-3 - TRBV5-1 TGCGCCAGCAGCTTGGCCAGAGGTCAGCTATACACAGATACGCAGTATTTT CASSLARGQLYTDTQYF
TRBJ2-7 - TRBV7-2 TGTGCCAGCAGCTCTTCTAGGACAGCCTACGAGCAGTACTTC CASSSSRTAYEQYF
TRBJ1-2 TRBD1 TRBV6-1 TGTGCCAGCGCAGGGGGGTCTTACTATGGCTACACCTTC CASAGGSYYGYTF
TRBJ1-4 - TRBV2 TGTGCCAGCAGGATAGGGGTTGGGGATGAAAAACTGTTTTTT CASRIGVGDEKLFF
TRBJ1-2 - TRBV5-8 TGTGCCAGCAGCTTGAAGGAGAAAACTAACTATGGCTACACCTTC CASSLKEKTNYGYTF
TRBJ1-1 - TRBV5-1 TGCGCCAGCAGCTTTCTATCGGGTAGGGGGAATGAAGCTTTCTTT CASSFLSGRGNEAFF
TRBJ1-1 - TRBV4-3 TGCGCCAGCAGCCCTGGAGTCAGATTCACTGAAGCTTTCTTT CASSPGVRFTEAFF
TRBJ1-2 TRBD1 TRBV5-1 TGCGCCAGCAGCAGGGACAGGGAGGGCTACACCTTC CASSRDREGYTF
TRBJ1-2 TRBD1 TRBV5-1 TGCGCCAGCAGCTCAGATCCGGGACAGGGGACCTATGGCTACACCTTC CASSSDPGQGTYGYTF
TRBJ2-1 TRBD2 TRBV28 TGTGCCAGCAACGCCTATAGCGGGAGTTCGCAGAATGAGCAGTTCTTC CASNAYSGSSQNEQFF
TRBJ2-3 TRBD1 TRBV10-2 TGCGCCACCAGCAGTCCCCTTACAGGGGGTCTCACAGATACGCAGTATTTT CATSSPLTGGLTDTQYF
TRBJ1-1 TRBD1 TRBV2 TGTGCCAGCAGTGAGTCGGGACAGGGGTTCACTGAAGCTTTCTTT CASSESGQGFTEAFF
TRBJ1-6 - TRBV5-6 TGTGCCAGCAGCTTGAACTTTAGGGGGAATTCACCCCTCCACTTT CASSLNFRGNSPLHF
TRBJ1-1 TRBD1 TRBV10-3 TGTGCCATCAGTGAGAACAGGGGGGCCTCCACTGAAGCTTTCTTT CAISENRGASTEAFF
TRBJ1-4 - TRBV27 TGTGCCAGCAGTTTAAAATCGTGGTTCAACCCCCAGGCAACTAATGAAAAACTGTTTTTT CASSLKSWFNPQATNEKLFF
TRBJ2-1 TRBD2 TRBV10-3 TGTGCCATCAGAATTCTCGGGCTAGCGGGAGATGAGCAGTTCTTC CAIRILGLAGDEQFF
TRBJ2-2 TRBD1 TRBV6-1 TGTGCCAGCAGTGAAAGATTTGGGACAGGGCAAGAATCCACCGGGGAGCTGTTTTTT CASSERFGTGQESTGELFF
TRBJ1-1 TRBD1 TRBV28 TGTGCCAGCAGTTTACGGGGGACAGGGGAGACTGAAGCTTTCTTT CASSLRGTGETEAFF
TRBJ1-1 - TRBV5-1 TGCGCCAGCAGCTTACAGGGAGTGAGTGAAGCTTTCTTT CASSLQGVSEAFF
TRBJ1-3 TRBD1 TRBV6-5 TGTGCCAGCAGTTACGGGACAGGGGGTGGAAACACCATATATTTT CASSYGTGGGNTIYF
TRBJ2-3 - TRBV6-5 TGTGCCAGCAGTTCTCAGGGTGCCTTTTCAGATACGCAGTATTTT CASSSQGAFSDTQYF
TRBJ1-2 - TRBV9 TGTGCCAGCAGCGTAGCCGCGGGGGGGGATTATGGCTACACCTTC CASSVAAGGDYGYTF
TRBJ1-3 - TRBV29-1 TGCAGCGTTGCCTCGGGAGGAAACACCATATATTTT CSVASGGNTIYF
TRBJ2-7 TRBD1 TRBV7-6 TGTGCCAGCAGCCAGGGACAGGGTGTCTACGAGCAGTACTTC CASSQGQGVYEQYF
TRBJ2-1 - TRBV19 TGTGCCAGTAGTTCTCCTAGGGCAGGGATGGATGAGCAGTTCTTC CASSSPRAGMDEQFF